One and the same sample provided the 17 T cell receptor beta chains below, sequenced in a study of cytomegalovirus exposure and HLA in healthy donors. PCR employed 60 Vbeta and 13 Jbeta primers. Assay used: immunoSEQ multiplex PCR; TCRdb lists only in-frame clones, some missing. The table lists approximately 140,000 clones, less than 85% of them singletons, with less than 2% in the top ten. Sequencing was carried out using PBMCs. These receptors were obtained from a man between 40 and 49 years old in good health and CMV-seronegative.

The CDR3 DNA follows: TGTGCCAGCAGCTCCGGGACTAGCGGGGGGGCGCAAGAGACCCAGTACTTC. Its protein product is CASSSGTSGGAQETQYF. The chain combines TRBV7-3 with TRBJ2-5; TRBD2 agrees at 16 bases. V gave up 4 bases and J gave up 2 bases; unmatched junction bases: 4. The CDR3 spans 17 residues. Germline CDR1 reads SGHTA; CDR2 reads FQGTGA.

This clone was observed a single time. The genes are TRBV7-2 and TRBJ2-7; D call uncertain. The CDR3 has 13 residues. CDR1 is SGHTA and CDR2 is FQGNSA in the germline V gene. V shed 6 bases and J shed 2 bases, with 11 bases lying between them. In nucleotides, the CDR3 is TGTGCCAGCAGTCGCACTGAAACCTACGAGCAGTACTTC. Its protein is CASSRTETYEQYF.

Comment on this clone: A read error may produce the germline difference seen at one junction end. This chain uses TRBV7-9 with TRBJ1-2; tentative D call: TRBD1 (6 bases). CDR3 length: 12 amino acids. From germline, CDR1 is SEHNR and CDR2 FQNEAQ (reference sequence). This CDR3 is CSSSWTDSSYTF. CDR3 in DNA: TGTTCCAGCAGTTGGACAGATTCCAGCTACACCTTC. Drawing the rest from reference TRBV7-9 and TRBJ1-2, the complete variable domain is DTGVSQNPRHKITKRGQNVTFRCDPISEHNRLYWYRQTLGQGPEFLTYFQNEAQLEKSRLLSDRFSAERPKGSFSTLEIQRTEQGDSAMYLCSSSWTDSSYTFGSGTRLTVV.

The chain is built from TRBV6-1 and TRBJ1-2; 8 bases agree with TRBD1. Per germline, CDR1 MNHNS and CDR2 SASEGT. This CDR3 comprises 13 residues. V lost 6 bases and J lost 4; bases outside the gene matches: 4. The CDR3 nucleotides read TGTGCCAGCAGGGCCGGGACAGGCTATGGCTACACCTTC. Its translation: CASRAGTGYGYTF.

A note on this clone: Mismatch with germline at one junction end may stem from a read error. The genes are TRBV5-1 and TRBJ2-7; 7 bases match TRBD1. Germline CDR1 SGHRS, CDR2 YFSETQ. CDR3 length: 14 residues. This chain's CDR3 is CASSLGQGVREQCF. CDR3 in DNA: TGCGCCAGCAGCTTGGGGCAGGGGGTACGCGAGCAGTGCTTC.

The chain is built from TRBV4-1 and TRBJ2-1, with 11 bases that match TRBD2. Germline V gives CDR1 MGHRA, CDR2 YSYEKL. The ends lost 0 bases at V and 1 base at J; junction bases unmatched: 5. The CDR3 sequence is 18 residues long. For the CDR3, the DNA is TGCGCCAGCAGCCAAGAGGCGGTAGCGGGGGGGTCCTACAATGAGCAGTTCTTC. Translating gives CASSQEAVAGGSYNEQFF.

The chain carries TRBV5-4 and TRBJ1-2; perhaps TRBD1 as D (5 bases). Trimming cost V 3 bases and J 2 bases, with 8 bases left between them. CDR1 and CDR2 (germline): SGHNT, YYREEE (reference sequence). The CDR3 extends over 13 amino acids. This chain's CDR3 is CASSSGENYGYTF. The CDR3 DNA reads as TGTGCCAGCAGCTCGGGGGAAAACTATGGCTACACCTTC.

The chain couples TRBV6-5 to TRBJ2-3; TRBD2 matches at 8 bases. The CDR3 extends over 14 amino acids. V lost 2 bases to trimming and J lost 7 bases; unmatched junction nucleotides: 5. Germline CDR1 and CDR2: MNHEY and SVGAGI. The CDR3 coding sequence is TGTGCCAGCAGTTACGGGACTAGGGGATATACGCAGTATTTT. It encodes CASSYGTRGYTQYF.

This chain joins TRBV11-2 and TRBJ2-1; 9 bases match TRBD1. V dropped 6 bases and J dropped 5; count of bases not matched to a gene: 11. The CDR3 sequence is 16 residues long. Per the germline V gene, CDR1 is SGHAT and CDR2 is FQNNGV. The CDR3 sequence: CASRSLRDRANNEQFF. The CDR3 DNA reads TGTGCCAGCAGAAGCCTCCGGGACAGGGCGAACAATGAGCAGTTCTTC.

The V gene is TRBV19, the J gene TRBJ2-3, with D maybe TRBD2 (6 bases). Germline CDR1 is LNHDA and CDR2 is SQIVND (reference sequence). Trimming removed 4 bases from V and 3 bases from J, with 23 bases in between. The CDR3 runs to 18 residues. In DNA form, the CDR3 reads TGTGCCAGTAGTAGGGACCGAGGACTACCTCTAAATACAGATACGCAGTATTTT. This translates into CASSRDRGLPLNTDTQYF. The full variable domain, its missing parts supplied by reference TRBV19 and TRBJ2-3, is DGGITQSPKYLFRKEGQNVTLSCEQNLNHDAMYWYRQDPGQGLRLIYYSQIVNDFQKGDIAEGYSVSREKKESFPLTVTSAQKNPTAFYLCASSRDRGLPLNTDTQYFGPGTRLTVL.

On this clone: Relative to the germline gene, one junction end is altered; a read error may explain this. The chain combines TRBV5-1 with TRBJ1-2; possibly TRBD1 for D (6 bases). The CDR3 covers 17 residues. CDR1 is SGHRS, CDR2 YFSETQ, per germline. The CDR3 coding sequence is TGCGCCAGCAGCTTGGACCCAATCCAGGGGACCGGCTATGTCTACACCTTC. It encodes CASSLDPIQGTGYVYTF.

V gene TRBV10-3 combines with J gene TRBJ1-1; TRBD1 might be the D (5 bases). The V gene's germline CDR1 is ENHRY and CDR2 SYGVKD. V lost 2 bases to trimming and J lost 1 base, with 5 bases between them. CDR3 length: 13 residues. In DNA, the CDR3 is TGTGCCATCAGTGAGACAGGGAACACTGAAGCTTTCTTT. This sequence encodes CAISETGNTEAFF.

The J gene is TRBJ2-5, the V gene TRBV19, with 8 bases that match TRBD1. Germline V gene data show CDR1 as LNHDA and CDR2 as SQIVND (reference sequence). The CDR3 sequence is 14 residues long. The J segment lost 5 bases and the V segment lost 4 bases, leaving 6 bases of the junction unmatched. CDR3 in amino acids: CASSTRTGYETQYF. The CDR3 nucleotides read TGTGCCAGTAGTACCCGGACAGGGTATGAGACCCAGTACTTC.

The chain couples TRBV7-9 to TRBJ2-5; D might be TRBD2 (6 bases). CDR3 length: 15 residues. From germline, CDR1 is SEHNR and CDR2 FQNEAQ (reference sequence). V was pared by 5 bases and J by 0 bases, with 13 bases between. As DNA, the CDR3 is TGTGCCAGCAGCCTTCCCTGGGGGGACCAAGAGACCCAGTACTTC. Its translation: CASSLPWGDQETQYF. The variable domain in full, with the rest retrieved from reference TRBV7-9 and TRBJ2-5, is DTGVSQNPRHKITKRGQNVTFRCDPISEHNRLYWYRQTLGQGPEFLTYFQNEAQLEKSRLLSDRFSAERPKGSFSTLEIQRTEQGDSAMYLCASSLPWGDQETQYFGPGTRLLVL.

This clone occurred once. CDR3: CASSGGTSSYGYTF. The CDR3 nucleotides read TGTGCCAGCAGTGGGGGCACCTCCTCCTATGGCTACACCTTC. The chain joins TRBV25-1 to TRBJ1-2; weak D call: TRBD1 (5 bases). The V and J ends lost 4 bases and 4 bases respectively, with 13 bases between them. The CDR3 runs to 14 residues. From germline, CDR1 is MGHDK and CDR2 SYGVNS.

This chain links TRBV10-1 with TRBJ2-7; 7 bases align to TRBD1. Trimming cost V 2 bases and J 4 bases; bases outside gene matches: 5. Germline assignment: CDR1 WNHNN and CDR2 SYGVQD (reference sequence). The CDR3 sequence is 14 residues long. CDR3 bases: TGCGCCAGCAGTGAGGACAGGGCCCCTTACGAGCAGTACTTC. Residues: CASSEDRAPYEQYF.

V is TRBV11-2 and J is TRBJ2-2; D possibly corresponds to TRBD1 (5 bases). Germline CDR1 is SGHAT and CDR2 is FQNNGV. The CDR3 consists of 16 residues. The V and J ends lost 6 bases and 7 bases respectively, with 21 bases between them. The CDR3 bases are TGTGCCAGCAGTCTCCTCTACCAGGGAATAGGCGGGGAGCTGTTTTTT. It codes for CASSLLYQGIGGELFF.